This entry lists 4 T cell receptor beta chains sequenced from one sample in a study of blood T cell repertoires in COVID-19. Method: immunoSEQ multiplex PCR; TCRdb's copy keeps in-frame clones and lacks some. The sample has 50,000 to 60,000 clones, 83% seen once. Sample: peripheral blood. The receptor source for this set is a man aged 35 to 55 with acute or convalescent COVID-19.

The V and J genes are TRBV27 and TRBJ1-2; D is ambiguous. From germline, CDR1 is MNHEY and CDR2 SMNVEV (reference sequence). CDR3 size: 13 residues. V was pared by 6 bases and J by 2 bases, with 10 bases between. The CDR3 spells CASSHSGNYGYTF. The CDR3 DNA reads TGTGCCAGCAGCCATTCAGGAAACTATGGCTACACCTTC.

This clone was counted many times. The chain carries TRBV6-5 and TRBJ2-2, with TRBD2 identical over 9 bases. This CDR3 has 15 amino acids. Germline loops: CDR1 MNHEY, CDR2 SVGAGI. V lost 7 bases and J lost 7; bases outside the gene matches: 10. The chain's CDR3 is CASTKRGARGGELFF. The DNA for the CDR3 is TGTGCCAGCACGAAGCGGGGGGCGCGGGGCGGGGAGCTGTTTTTT.

V and J are TRBV5-4 and TRBJ1-1; D uncertain. Germline CDR1 and CDR2: SGHNT and YYREEE (reference sequence). The V end was cut by 3 bases, the J end by 1 base, with 7 bases between. The CDR3 is 13 amino acids. The CDR3 DNA sequence: TGTGCCAGCAGCTGGCCATCGAACACTGAAGCTTTCTTT. This translates into CASSWPSNTEAFF.

This clone was seen more than once but under ten times. The chain couples TRBV5-5 to TRBJ1-2; TRBD1 is a possible D gene (6 bases). This CDR3 has 14 amino acids. Germline lookup yields CDR1 SGHKS and CDR2 YYEKEE (reference sequence). Trimming shortened V by 0 bases and J by 4 bases, and 10 bases separated the two germline ends. CDR3 bases: TGTGCCAGCAGCTTGGGGACAGCCTTCTATGGCTACACCTTC. It yields the protein CASSLGTAFYGYTF. Full variable domain (outside the CDR3, taken from reference TRBV5-5 and TRBJ1-2): DAGVTQSPTHLIKTRGQQVTLRCSPISGHKSVSWYQQVLGQGPQFIFQYYEKEERGRGNFPDRFSARQFPNYSSELNVNALLLGDSALYLCASSLGTAFYGYTFGSGTRLTVV.